This section outlines one TCR beta chain sequence together with its context. The data were obtained in a study of blood T cell repertoires in COVID-19. Across the whole study: Acute and convalescent COVID-19 samples came from the United States, Italy and Spain. From T cells, B-cell-depleted T cells, or PBMCs came the material, which was cDNA or gDNA.

The CDR3 has 17 amino acids. Germline trimming cut 1 base from V and 4 bases from J; bases unmatched to any gene: 5. Germline CDR1 is LGHDT and CDR2 is YNNKEL (reference sequence). The authors' processing: Reference gene primer amplification in the assay estimated nucleated cell counts. The method was immunoSEQ multiplex PCR; TCRdb's version includes in-frame clones alone and lacks a portion of them. V, J and clone size are those of that table, while D and trimming were read from the DNA. The sample lists roughly 140,000 clones, roughly three quarters occurring once. The material sequenced was peripheral blood. The chain recombines TRBV3-1 (or the pseudogene TRBV3-2) with TRBJ2-2, with 11 bases fitting TRBD2. This TCR was recovered from an older woman with acute or convalescent COVID-19. The CDR3 loop is CASSQGLAGGFTGELFF. The CDR3 coding sequence is TGTGCCAGCAGCCAAGGATTAGCGGGAGGGTTCACCGGGGAGCTGTTTTTT.